The text below deals with one TCR beta chain. The authors' processing: Nucleated cell counts were estimated from reference gene primer amplification. The protocol was immunoSEQ multiplex PCR, while the TCRdb copy is restricted to in-frame clones and leaves out a portion. Clone size and V and J calls were adopted from that table, with D and trimming inferred from the DNA. The data contain roughly 200,000 clones, 80% to 90% of them singletons. The length of the CDR3 is 17 residues. Per germline, CDR1 MNHEY and CDR2 SVGEGT. J was trimmed by 2 bases and V by 6 bases; bases with no gene match: 12. This record comes from a study of blood T cell repertoires in COVID-19.

Material: PBMCs or T cells enriched from blood (not recorded which). This TCR was sampled from a man in his thirties or forties in a cohort exposed to, infected with or recovered from COVID-19 (not recorded which). The J gene is TRBJ1-4, the V gene TRBV6-2 or TRBV6-3, with 7 bases that match TRBD1. In DNA, the CDR3 is TGTGCCAGCAGCGTGACAGGGTCCCTGGCGACTAATGAAAAACTGTTTTTT. Its protein is CASSVTGSLATNEKLFF.